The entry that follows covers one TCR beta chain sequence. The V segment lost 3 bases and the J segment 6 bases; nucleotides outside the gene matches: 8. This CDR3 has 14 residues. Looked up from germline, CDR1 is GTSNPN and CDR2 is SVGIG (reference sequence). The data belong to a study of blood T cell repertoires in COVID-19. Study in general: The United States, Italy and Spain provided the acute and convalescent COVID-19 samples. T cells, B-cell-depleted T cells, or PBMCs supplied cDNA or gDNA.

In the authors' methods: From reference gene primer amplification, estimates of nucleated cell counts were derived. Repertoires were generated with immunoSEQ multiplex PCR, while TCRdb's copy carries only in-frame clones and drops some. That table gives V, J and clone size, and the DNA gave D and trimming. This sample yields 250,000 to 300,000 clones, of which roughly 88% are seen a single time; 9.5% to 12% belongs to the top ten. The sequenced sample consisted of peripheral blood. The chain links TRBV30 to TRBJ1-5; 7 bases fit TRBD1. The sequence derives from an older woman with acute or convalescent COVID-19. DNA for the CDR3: TGTGCCTGGAGCTCCACAGGGGTCGGTCAGCCCCAGCATTTT. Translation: CAWSSTGVGQPQHF.